The rows below give T cell receptor beta chains drawn from one sample of a study of T cells in Graves' hyperthyroidism and ophthalmopathy. MiXCR was run by TCRdb on the multiplex PCR reads, yielding one entry per CDR3 protein. The data hold approximately 700,000 distinct CDR3 sequences, with 16% observed a single time. Sequencing used blood. All receptors derive from a man between 18 and 35 years old with Graves' hyperthyroidism. Each CDR3 is given with its conserved first and last residue. The D gene is left open where the match is weak. Where a row states a size, it is once, few, many or the class of an expanded clone; other rows omit it.

j_call: TRBJ1-2; v_call: TRBV19; clone_size: few; d_call: -; cdr3_aa: CASSRTPDKLYGYTF; cdr3_nt: TGTGCCAGTAGCCGTACTCCGGACAAGCTCTATGGCTACACCTTC
j_call: TRBJ1-2; v_call: TRBV29-1; clone_size: -; d_call: TRBD1; cdr3_aa: CSVIDRVGGYTF; cdr3_nt: TGCAGCGTGATAGACAGGGTGGGCGGCTACACCTTC
j_call: TRBJ1-3; v_call: TRBV18; clone_size: many; d_call: -; cdr3_aa: CASTNRDLGNTIYF; cdr3_nt: TGTGCCAGCACAAACCGGGACCTCGGAAACACCATATATTTT
j_call: TRBJ2-1; v_call: TRBV4-1; clone_size: few; d_call: -; cdr3_aa: CASSPPGAARYNEQFF; cdr3_nt: TGCGCCAGCAGCCCTCCGGGGGCCGCACGCTACAATGAGCAGTTCTTC
j_call: TRBJ1-4; v_call: TRBV18; clone_size: many; d_call: -; cdr3_aa: CASSPPLTGLGEKLFF; cdr3_nt: TGTGCCAGCTCACCACCGTTGACAGGACTCGGTGAAAAACTGTTTTTT
j_call: TRBJ2-7; v_call: TRBV29-1; clone_size: many; d_call: TRBD2; cdr3_aa: CSVRSGSSYEQYF; cdr3_nt: TGCAGCGTTCGTAGCGGGAGCTCCTACGAGCAGTACTTC
j_call: TRBJ2-3; v_call: TRBV28; clone_size: many; d_call: TRBD2; cdr3_aa: CASSLPAGVTDTQYF; cdr3_nt: TGTGCCAGCAGTTTACCAGCGGGAGTAACGGATACGCAGTATTTT
j_call: TRBJ2-7; v_call: TRBV20-1; clone_size: -; d_call: -; cdr3_aa: CSATLSYEQYF; cdr3_nt: TGCAGTGCCACACTCTCCTACGAGCAGTACTTC
j_call: TRBJ2-1; v_call: TRBV7-8; clone_size: many; d_call: TRBD2; cdr3_aa: CASSLVGGRASYNEQFF; cdr3_nt: TGTGCCAGCAGCTTAGTTGGCGGGAGGGCATCCTACAATGAGCAGTTCTTC
j_call: TRBJ1-2; v_call: TRBV6-1; clone_size: few; d_call: -; cdr3_aa: CASSQGRRMKDGYTF; cdr3_nt: TGTGCCAGCAGTCAGGGACGGCGGATGAAGGATGGCTACACCTTC
j_call: TRBJ2-7; v_call: TRBV28; clone_size: few; d_call: TRBD1; cdr3_aa: CASSVPGQGSYEQYF; cdr3_nt: TGTGCCAGCAGTGTACCTGGACAGGGTTCCTACGAGCAGTACTTC
j_call: TRBJ2-3; v_call: TRBV7-3; clone_size: many; d_call: TRBD2; cdr3_aa: CASSLLAGGSQYF; cdr3_nt: TGTGCCAGCAGCCTTTTAGCGGGAGGTTCGCAGTATTTT
j_call: TRBJ2-2; v_call: TRBV15; clone_size: -; d_call: -; cdr3_aa: CATSKNTGELFF; cdr3_nt: TGTGCCACCAGCAAAAACACCGGGGAGCTGTTTTTT
j_call: TRBJ2-2; v_call: TRBV19; clone_size: few; d_call: TRBD2; cdr3_aa: CASSIRGLADTGELFF; cdr3_nt: TGTGCCAGTAGTATTAGGGGACTAGCCGACACCGGGGAGCTGTTTTTT
j_call: TRBJ2-3; v_call: TRBV12-5; clone_size: few; d_call: TRBD2; cdr3_aa: CASEKREAEDTQYF; cdr3_nt: TGTGCTAGTGAGAAGCGGGAGGCCGAGGATACGCAGTATTTT
j_call: TRBJ1-1; v_call: TRBV7-2; clone_size: many; d_call: -; cdr3_aa: CASSLVTTEAFF; cdr3_nt: TGTGCCAGCAGCTTAGTGACCACTGAAGCTTTCTTT
j_call: TRBJ2-1; v_call: TRBV20-1; clone_size: few; d_call: TRBD1; cdr3_aa: CSARDGQGSYNEQFF; cdr3_nt: TGCAGTGCTAGAGATGGACAGGGTAGCTACAATGAGCAGTTCTTC
j_call: TRBJ1-4; v_call: TRBV4-1; clone_size: once; d_call: -; cdr3_aa: CASSETLGNEKLFF; cdr3_nt: TGCGCCAGCAGCGAGACCTTGGGAAATGAAAAACTGTTTTTT
j_call: TRBJ1-2; v_call: TRBV5-1; clone_size: -; d_call: -; cdr3_aa: CASTRDPYEGYTF; cdr3_nt: TGCGCCAGCACCCGGGACCCTTATGAGGGCTACACCTTC
j_call: TRBJ1-2; v_call: TRBV12-3/TRBV12-4; clone_size: -; d_call: -; cdr3_aa: CASSLDGERNGYTF; cdr3_nt: TGTGCCAGCAGCCTGGACGGGGAAAGGAATGGCTACACCTTC
j_call: TRBJ2-4; v_call: TRBV28; clone_size: few; d_call: -; cdr3_aa: CASSLLRVSGIDIQYF; cdr3_nt: TGTGCCAGCAGCCTCCTGCGTGTCTCGGGGATAGACATTCAGTACTTC
j_call: TRBJ2-5; v_call: TRBV27; clone_size: once; d_call: -; cdr3_aa: CASSLSGTSRRTQYF; cdr3_nt: TGTGCCAGCAGTTTATCTGGGACATCGAGACGGACCCAGTACTTC
j_call: TRBJ1-1; v_call: TRBV5-5; clone_size: few; d_call: TRBD1; cdr3_aa: CASSLSGTGYTEAFF; cdr3_nt: TGTGCCAGCAGCTTATCCGGGACAGGATACACTGAAGCTTTCTTT
j_call: TRBJ2-7; v_call: TRBV5-8; clone_size: many; d_call: TRBD2; cdr3_aa: CASSFEREGSYEQYF; cdr3_nt: TGTGCCAGCAGCTTCGAGCGGGAGGGCTCCTACGAGCAGTACTTC
j_call: TRBJ2-5; v_call: TRBV28; clone_size: -; d_call: TRBD2; cdr3_aa: CASSTGLAGETQYF; cdr3_nt: TGTGCCAGCAGTACAGGACTAGCGGGAGAGACCCAGTACTTC
j_call: TRBJ1-1; v_call: TRBV4-1; clone_size: few; d_call: -; cdr3_aa: CASSQSRLLRTEAFF; cdr3_nt: TGCGCCAGCAGCCAGTCCCGGCTATTGCGTACTGAAGCTTTCTTT
j_call: TRBJ1-1; v_call: TRBV2; clone_size: many; d_call: TRBD1; cdr3_aa: CASTQGGWTEAFF; cdr3_nt: TGTGCCAGCACCCAGGGGGGTTGGACTGAAGCTTTCTTT
j_call: TRBJ1-3; v_call: TRBV28; clone_size: -; d_call: -; cdr3_aa: CASSPARVSGNTIYF; cdr3_nt: TGTGCCAGCAGTCCAGCCCGTGTCTCTGGAAACACCATATATTTT
j_call: TRBJ2-5; v_call: TRBV28; clone_size: many; d_call: TRBD2; cdr3_aa: CASSLGLAGVGSQETQYF; cdr3_nt: TGTGCCAGCAGTTTGGGACTAGCGGGAGTGGGGAGCCAAGAGACCCAGTACTTC
j_call: TRBJ1-2; v_call: TRBV3-1; clone_size: few; d_call: TRBD1; cdr3_aa: CASSHSTLRDRANYGYTF; cdr3_nt: TGTGCCAGCAGCCACTCCACGCTCCGGGACAGAGCTAACTATGGCTACACCTTC
j_call: TRBJ1-2; v_call: TRBV7-9; clone_size: many; d_call: -; cdr3_aa: CASSPPDGYGYTF; cdr3_nt: TGTGCCAGCAGCCCCCCGGACGGCTATGGCTACACCTTC
j_call: TRBJ2-7; v_call: TRBV7-9; clone_size: few; d_call: TRBD2; cdr3_aa: CASSARTSAAYEQYF; cdr3_nt: TGTGCCAGCAGCGCGCGGACTAGCGCGGCCTACGAGCAGTACTTC
j_call: TRBJ1-2; v_call: TRBV11-1; clone_size: many; d_call: -; cdr3_aa: CASSQKGNGYTF; cdr3_nt: TGTGCCAGCAGCCAGAAGGGGAATGGCTACACCTTC
j_call: TRBJ1-1; v_call: TRBV12-3/TRBV12-4; clone_size: few; d_call: -; cdr3_aa: CASSLDAILNTEAFF; cdr3_nt: TGTGCCAGCAGTTTGGACGCGATCCTGAACACTGAAGCTTTCTTT
j_call: TRBJ2-7; v_call: TRBV5-1; clone_size: few; d_call: TRBD2; cdr3_aa: CASSLTSGTLYEQYF; cdr3_nt: TGCGCCAGCAGCTTGACTAGCGGGACACTCTACGAGCAGTACTTC
j_call: TRBJ2-1; v_call: TRBV3-2; clone_size: many; d_call: -; cdr3_aa: CASSLRTSIYEQFF; cdr3_nt: TGTGCCAGCAGCCTCAGGACTAGTATATATGAGCAGTTCTTC
j_call: TRBJ2-7; v_call: TRBV12-3/TRBV12-4; clone_size: many; d_call: -; cdr3_aa: CASSLGFGGSYEQYF; cdr3_nt: TGTGCCAGCAGTTTGGGCTTTGGGGGATCCTACGAGCAGTACTTC
j_call: TRBJ2-2; v_call: TRBV10-3; clone_size: -; d_call: TRBD2; cdr3_aa: CAISVASGRTGELFF; cdr3_nt: TGTGCCATCAGTGTCGCTAGCGGGAGGACCGGGGAGCTGTTTTTT
j_call: TRBJ1-2; v_call: TRBV11-1; clone_size: many; d_call: -; cdr3_aa: CASSLKTGANGYTF; cdr3_nt: TGTGCCAGCAGCTTAAAAACGGGGGCGAATGGCTACACCTTC
j_call: TRBJ2-3; v_call: TRBV20-1; clone_size: many; d_call: TRBD2; cdr3_aa: CSARDSGLAGTDTQYF; cdr3_nt: TGCAGTGCTAGAGATAGCGGACTAGCTGGCACAGATACGCAGTATTTT
j_call: TRBJ2-7; v_call: TRBV28; clone_size: -; d_call: -; cdr3_aa: CASRHSGGYEQYF; cdr3_nt: TGTGCCAGCAGGCACTCCGGAGGCTACGAGCAGTACTTC
j_call: TRBJ2-7; v_call: TRBV20-1; clone_size: -; d_call: -; cdr3_aa: CSAPQGSYEQYF; cdr3_nt: TGCAGTGCTCCACAGGGCTCCTACGAGCAGTACTTC
j_call: TRBJ2-3; v_call: TRBV12-3/TRBV12-4; clone_size: few; d_call: -; cdr3_aa: CASSLLGSTQYF; cdr3_nt: TGTGCCAGCAGTTTACTTGGATCTACGCAGTATTTT
j_call: TRBJ2-3; v_call: TRBV28; clone_size: many; d_call: -; cdr3_aa: CASSFNRARTDTQYF; cdr3_nt: TGTGCCAGCAGTTTTAACAGGGCGCGCACAGATACGCAGTATTTT
j_call: TRBJ2-1; v_call: TRBV20-1; clone_size: few; d_call: TRBD2; cdr3_aa: CSALIAGGGNEQFF; cdr3_nt: TGCAGTGCTCTAATAGCGGGAGGAGGGAATGAGCAGTTCTTC